Listed here are 11 T cell receptor beta chains from one sample, sequenced in a study of regulatory T cells in long-lasting Graves disease (TCRdb year 2021). The library was generated by multiplex PCR. TCRdb names Illumina HiSeq 4000 as the instrument used. iRepertoire HTBI primers and Arm-PCR amplification of CDR3 regions were used to construct TCR beta libraries. The public sequencing data were trimmed at Q25 with fastp and processed into clonotypes with MiXCR by TCRdb, which kept only in-frame beta chains. Each CDR3 protein gets just one entry, which takes the most common genes and DNA from the rows behind it. Present in this sample are roughly 440,000 distinct CDR3 sequences, roughly 17% of which were seen just once. The ten largest clonotypes hold about 23% of the sample. The time point tag for this specimen amounts to: newly diagnosed GD, antithyroid drugs for less than 3 months. For both TCR sequencing and RNA sequencing, RNA was extracted from PBMCs in TRIzol.

These data were also reused for a study on T cells in Graves' hyperthyroidism and ophthalmopathy.

The sequencing used peripheral blood mononuclear cells (PBMCs), collected at new diagnosis, from a patient treated with antithyroid drugs. Receptor source: a woman aged 18-29 years with Graves disease. Donor details come from another sample of the same person, matched by shared clones.

In this sample, this clonotype turned up a few times. The rearrangement links TRBV25-1 to TRBJ2-2; 10 bases fit TRBD1. This CDR3 is built from 17 residues. Germline lookup yields CDR1 MGHDK and CDR2 SYGVNS. The V gene end was trimmed by 1 base and the J gene end by 6 bases; junction bases not matched to a gene: 8. Here the CDR3 reads CASSEWAGQGWSGELFF. The CDR3, as DNA: TGTGCCAGCAGTGAATGGGCGGGACAGGGGTGGTCCGGGGAGCTGTTTTTT.

In its sample, this clonotype was seen many times. The V and J genes are TRBV11-2 and TRBJ2-7, with 8 bases that match TRBD1. CDR3 length: 16 amino acids. The V gene end was trimmed by 5 bases and the J gene end by 3 bases; junction bases not matched to a gene: 12. Germline-derived CDR1 and CDR2 are SGHAT and FQNNGV. The CDR3 sequence: CASSTSSGQGFYEQYF. For the CDR3, the DNA is TGTGCCAGCAGCACCTCCTCCGGACAGGGATTCTACGAGCAGTACTTC.

This clonotype appeared many times. This chain connects TRBV27 to TRBJ2-7; unclear D gene. CDR3 size: 14 residues. The germline gives CDR1 MNHEY, CDR2 SMNVEV (reference sequence). V lost 3 bases, J lost 3 bases, and 12 bases lay in between. This chain's CDR3 is CASSLLEKDYEQYF. In DNA, the CDR3 is TGTGCCAGCAGTTTGTTAGAGAAAGACTACGAGCAGTACTTC.

In regard to this clonotype: This could be a read error, since a much larger clone is one nucleotide away. V gene TRBV24-1 combines with J gene TRBJ2-7, with a possible D match to TRBD2 (5 bases). The CDR3 spans 15 residues. V lost 5 bases, J lost 7 bases, and 20 bases lay in between. Germline V gene sequence: CDR1 KGHDR, CDR2 SFDVKD. CDR3 sequence: CATSVGGRPYNEQYF. The CDR3 nucleotides are TGTGCCACCAGTGTGGGCGGGCGGCCCTACAATGAGCAGTACTTC.

The chain is built from TRBV6-1 and TRBJ2-5; TRBD1 aligns across 9 bases. Trimming at V came to 6 bases and at J to 4 bases, leaving 12 bases not matched to a gene. Germline assignment: CDR1 MNHNS and CDR2 SASEGT. This CDR3 contains 16 residues. The CDR3 sequence is CASSQDPGQGLETQYF. As DNA, the CDR3 is TGTGCCAGCAGCCAAGACCCGGGACAGGGATTAGAGACCCAGTACTTC.

The V call is TRBV28, the J call TRBJ2-1, with TRBD2 matching 11 bases. V trimming: 5 bases; J trimming: 8 bases; junction bases outside the gene matches: 8. Germline V lookup: CDR1 MDHEN, CDR2 SYDVKM. The CDR3 runs to 15 residues. CDR3 DNA sequence: TGTGCCAGCAGTACGACTAGCGGGATAGACTATGAGCAGTTCTTC. Residues: CASSTTSGIDYEQFF.

This clonotype was counted a few times. V gene TRBV2 combines with J gene TRBJ2-1, with 9 bases lining up with TRBD2. The V segment lost 5 bases and the J segment 9 bases; nucleotides outside the gene matches: 8. CDR3 length: 14 residues. Germline V gene sequence: CDR1 SNHLY, CDR2 FYNNEI. CDR3 DNA sequence: TGTGCCAGCAGTTTAGCGGGAGATATGGGTGAGCAGTTCTTC. Translating gives CASSLAGDMGEQFF.

Worth noting for this clonotype: A much larger clone lies one base from this, so it may be a read error. This sequence joins TRBV28 and TRBJ1-1; TRBD1 agrees at 10 bases. Germline V gene data show CDR1 as MDHEN and CDR2 as SYDVKM. CDR3 length equals 17 residues. The CDR3 DNA is TGTGCCAGCAGTTTAGGACAGGGGGGATGGAGGAACGCTGAAGCTTTCTTT. This gives the protein CASSLGQGGWRNAEAFF.

This clonotype was counted a few times. V usage is TRBV3-1 and J usage is TRBJ2-1; D is possibly TRBD2 (6 bases). The CDR3 has 19 amino acids. V was cut by 2 bases and J by 0 bases, with 20 bases left in between. Germline loops: CDR1 LGHDT, CDR2 YNNKEL (reference sequence). The CDR3 loop reads CASSQLRPGGESSYNEQFF. CDR3 in DNA: TGTGCCAGCAGCCAACTTCGCCCCGGAGGGGAAAGCTCCTACAATGAGCAGTTCTTC.

This clonotype was picked up many times. V is TRBV28 and J is TRBJ2-7; 10 positions match TRBD1. J lost 3 bases, V lost 6 bases, and 8 bases had no gene match. Germline CDR1 reads MDHEN; CDR2 reads SYDVKM. The CDR3 totals 15 residues. The CDR3 loop reads CASRPPWTGGYEQYF. The CDR3 region has the DNA TGTGCCAGCAGACCGCCCTGGACAGGGGGCTACGAGCAGTACTTC.

The table lists this clonotype with a count of one. V usage is TRBV29-1 and J usage is TRBJ2-3; D is perhaps TRBD1 (5 bases). The length of the CDR3 is 12 residues. Germline lookup yields CDR1 SQVTM and CDR2 ANQGSEA. V shed 4 bases and J shed 4 bases, with 9 bases lying between them. CDR3 region: CSVGGGSDTQYF. For the CDR3, the DNA is TGCAGCGTTGGGGGCGGTTCAGATACGCAGTATTTT.